Listed here are 10 T cell receptor beta chains from one sample, sequenced in a study of STAT3 mutations in large granular lymphocyte leukemia. Broader study findings: At least one immunodominant TCR beta clonotype appeared in every T-cell large granular lymphocyte leukemia patient.

Their recognized antigens are unknown. Sequencing was performed with immunoSEQ multiplex PCR; in TCRdb, only in-frame clones are kept and a portion is missing. The sample records under 2,500 clones, roughly 20% being singletons. Sequenced input: peripheral blood mononuclear cells. The receptors originated from a man in his sixties with T-cell large granular lymphocyte leukemia. Some clones in this sample may be carry-over from other donors' samples.

The chain recombines TRBV4-1 with TRBJ1-3, with 8 bases matching TRBD1. V was pared by 4 bases and J by 1 base, with 6 bases of the junction left unmatched. The CDR3 runs to 16 residues. In germline, CDR1 is MGHRA, CDR2 YSYEKL. CDR3 in amino acids: CASSPDRGASGNTIYF. The CDR3 nucleotides read TGCGCCAGCAGCCCTGACAGGGGCGCATCTGGAAACACCATATATTTT.

The chain has TRBV9 and TRBJ2-3; D ambiguous. CDR3 length equals 11 residues. Germline values: CDR1 SGDLS, CDR2 YYNGEE. The V and J ends lost 4 bases and 4 bases respectively, with 4 bases between them. The CDR3: CASSSADTQYF. CDR3 nucleotide sequence: TGTGCCAGCAGCTCAGCAGATACGCAGTATTTT.

The chain uses TRBV7-9 and TRBJ1-5; D is possibly TRBD1 (5 bases). Germline CDR1 reads SEHNR; CDR2 reads FQNEAQ (reference sequence). The CDR3 consists of 12 residues. V lost 1 base to trimming and J lost 7 bases, with 5 bases between them. In DNA form, the CDR3 reads TGTGCCAGCAGCTTAGGGGGGCAGCCCCAGCATTTT. Translation: CASSLGGQPQHF.

This clone was picked up a small number of times. The V and J genes are TRBV13 and TRBJ1-1; no firm D call. The V gene's germline CDR1 is PRHDT and CDR2 FYEKMQ (reference sequence). This CDR3 contains 17 residues. Trimming pared 5 bases from V and 4 bases from J, leaving 23 bases between. CDR3 in amino acids: CASSRLNLVDVATEAFF. The CDR3 DNA follows: TGTGCCAGCAGCCGATTGAATTTGGTTGATGTTGCCACTGAAGCTTTCTTT.

This clone was observed a few times. This rearrangement joins TRBV30 to TRBJ1-1, with D hard to call. Germline CDR1 reads GTSNPN; CDR2 reads SVGIG (reference sequence). V gave up 5 bases and J gave up 6 bases, with 10 bases separating them. CDR3 length: 11 residues. The CDR3 DNA follows: TGTGCCTGGGGAAGGGATCCTGAAGCTTTCTTT. It codes for CAWGRDPEAFF.

This clone was observed a handful of times. The chain employs TRBV18 and TRBJ1-2; tentative D call: TRBD1 (6 bases). Trimming took off 5 bases at V and 4 bases at J, with 8 bases between the two ends. CDR3 size: 12 residues. Germline CDR1 is KGHSH and CDR2 is LQKENI. CDR3 loop: CASSGDIYGYTF. The CDR3 DNA sequence: TGTGCCAGCTCAGGGGACATCTATGGCTACACCTTC.

The table lists this clone with a few counts. The genes are TRBV7-2 and TRBJ1-2; TRBD1 matches 10 bases. Per germline, CDR1 SGHTA and CDR2 FQGNSA. The V and J ends lost 4 bases and 8 bases, in that order; junction bases with no gene match: 4. The CDR3 runs 13 residues. CDR3 loop: CASSSRDRGGYTF. The CDR3 DNA reads TGTGCCAGCAGCTCTCGGGACAGGGGCGGCTACACCTTC. Supplemented by reference TRBV7-2 and TRBJ1-2, the full variable domain reads GAGVSQSPSNKVTEKGKDVELRCDPISGHTALYWYRQSLGQGLEFLIYFQGNSAPDKSGLPSDRFSAERTGGSVSTLTIQRTQQEDSAVYLCASSSRDRGGYTFGSGTRLTVV.

This clone was observed a handful of times. The chain uses TRBV21-1 and TRBJ1-5; TRBD1, as called in the table, went unchecked against the DNA. TRBV21-1 is a documented pseudogene. The CDR3 length is 10 residues. Here the CDR3 reads CATTNQPQHF. The CDR3 DNA reads as TGTGCCACCACAAATCAGCCCCAGCATTTT.

This clone was counted only a few times. This chain connects TRBV30 to TRBJ1-6; 7 nucleotides line up with TRBD1. The V gene's germline CDR1 is GTSNPN and CDR2 SVGIG (reference sequence). The J segment lost 7 bases and the V segment lost 3 bases, leaving 6 bases of the junction unmatched. This CDR3 spans 14 amino acids. The CDR3: CAWRPTGSNSPLHF. CDR3 nucleotides: TGTGCCTGGAGGCCGACAGGGAGCAATTCACCCCTCCACTTT. Looking up the rest from reference TRBV30 and TRBJ1-6 gives the full variable domain: SQTIHQWPATLVQPVGSPLSLECTVEGTSNPNLYWYRQAAGRGLQLLFYSVGIGQISSEVPQNLSASRPQDRQFILSSKKLLLSDSGFYLCAWRPTGSNSPLHFGNGTRLTVT.

This sequence joins TRBV7-2 and TRBJ2-7; D gene ambiguous. The CDR3 runs to 12 residues. Per the germline V gene, CDR1 is SGHTA and CDR2 is FQGNSA. The germline V and J ends were trimmed by 4 bases and 9 bases, with 13 bases remaining between them. The CDR3 sequence is CASSSGVTGQYF. CDR3 coding DNA: TGTGCCAGCAGCTCAGGCGTCACTGGGCAGTACTTC.